The 21 T cell receptor beta chains reported below all come from one sample, sequenced in a study of early T cells in non-severe SARS-CoV-2 infection (dated by TCRdb to the early 2020s). The library was generated by 5' RACE. For sequencing, a NextSeq 500 was employed. TCRdb redid the processing of the public reads, applying fastp at Q25 and MiXCR, and retained in-frame beta chains. Each entry is one CDR3 protein sequence, shown with its most common DNA and genes. Present in this sample are some 66,000 distinct CDR3 sequences, 13% of which were seen just once. The biggest ten clones account for roughly 5.3% of the sample. Sequencing was done on a sample of whole blood. Every receptor here comes from an adult who was a healthcare worker with PCR-confirmed SARS-CoV-2 infection or an uninfected control (not recorded which).

The chain employs TRBV7-9 and TRBJ1-1; the D is unclear. The V and J ends lost 5 bases and 1 base respectively, with 11 bases between them. This CDR3 is built from 14 residues. Germline-derived CDR1 and CDR2 are SEHNR and FQNEAQ (reference sequence). CDR3 nucleotides: TGTGCCAGCAGCCTAAGAGCCGGGAACACTGAAGCTTTCTTT. Protein sequence: CASSLRAGNTEAFF.

This clonotype came up a few times. V is TRBV10-1 and J is TRBJ2-7, with TRBD1 as a possible D gene (6 bases). CDR1 is WNHNN, CDR2 SYGVQD, per germline (reference sequence). The CDR3 length is 14 residues. V was clipped by 9 bases and J by 1 base, with 16 bases between them. This chain's CDR3 is CARSAGTFSYEQYF. CDR3 nucleotide sequence: TGCGCCAGATCCGCCGGGACATTTTCCTACGAGCAGTACTTC.

This clonotype was seen many times. The chain links TRBV28 to TRBJ2-1, with D possibly TRBD2 on 6 matching bases. Between the trimmed V and J ends, which lost 6 bases and 4 bases, there was a span of 13 bases. CDR3 length: 14 amino acids. Per germline, CDR1 MDHEN and CDR2 SYDVKM. The DNA for the CDR3 is TGTGCCAGCAGCACCGCTGGGGGGTACAATGAGCAGTTCTTC. Its translation is CASSTAGGYNEQFF.

At least ten counts were recorded for this clonotype. The genes are TRBV20-1 and TRBJ2-1; unclear D gene. The CDR3 totals 14 residues. Trimming took 6 bases from V and 4 from J, leaving 16 bases between them. Germline-derived CDR1 and CDR2 are DFQATT and SNEGSKA (reference sequence). CDR3 loop: CSALMDRVYNEQFF. CDR3 in DNA: TGCAGTGCCCTCATGGATCGGGTGTACAATGAGCAGTTCTTC.

This clonotype came up many times. In DNA form, the CDR3 reads TGTGCCAGCAGCTCCCGAGCAAATGAGCAGTTCTTC. It specifies CASSSRANEQFF. The chain couples TRBV7-9 to TRBJ2-1; D call uncertain. The CDR3 runs 12 residues. Germline lookup yields CDR1 SEHNR and CDR2 FQNEAQ (reference sequence). V was cut by 4 bases and J by 7 bases, with 8 bases left in between.

Remarks on this clonotype: This may stem from a read error, because a much larger clone lies one nucleotide away. The chain uses TRBV3-1 and TRBJ2-5; D ambiguous. Germline CDR1 LGHDT, CDR2 YNNKEL (reference sequence). This CDR3 contains 14 residues. The CDR3 spells CASGQKRQQETQYF. CDR3 in DNA: TGTGCCAGCGGCCAGAAGAGACAACAAGAGACCCAGTACTTC.

A few counts support this clonotype. The V and J genes are TRBV9 and TRBJ2-3; the D is unclear. CDR1 SGDLS and CDR2 YYNGEE come from the germline V gene. V was shortened by 3 bases and J by 2 bases, with 10 bases between the two germline ends. This CDR3 has 14 amino acids. The CDR3: CASSGILITDTQYF. The CDR3 DNA reads TGTGCCAGCAGCGGGATACTTATCACAGATACGCAGTATTTT.

On this clonotype: The junction does not match germline at one end; this may be a read error. V and J are TRBV11-2 and TRBJ2-1; D might be TRBD2 (6 bases). Germline-derived CDR1 and CDR2 are SGHAT and FQNNGV. This CDR3 comprises 15 residues. The CDR3 DNA reads as TGTGTCAGCGCTGGGTGGAGCGGGCTGTTTGATGAGCAGTTCTTC. Translating gives CVSAGWSGLFDEQFF.

The genes are TRBV5-1 and TRBJ2-1; no firm D call. Deletions cut 5 bases from V and 4 bases from J, with 16 bases between. This CDR3 comprises 15 residues. Per the germline V gene, CDR1 is SGHRS and CDR2 is YFSETQ. The CDR3 nucleotides are TGCGCCAGCAGGATAGGATTTACTAATTACAATGAGCAGTTCTTC. As protein: CASRIGFTNYNEQFF.

In this sample, this clonotype turned up many times. J is TRBJ1-1 and V is TRBV2; D not resolved. CDR1 SNHLY and CDR2 FYNNEI come from the germline V gene. Trimming removed 4 bases from V and 2 bases from J, with 14 bases in between. This CDR3 spans 15 amino acids. As DNA, the CDR3 is TGTGCCAGCAGTGGATCGACACTGGCAAACACTGAAGCTTTCTTT. It is translated as CASSGSTLANTEAFF.

This clonotype occurred a few times. The V and J genes are TRBV4-1 and TRBJ2-7; the D gene is possibly TRBD1 (6 bases). This CDR3 is 15 amino acids long. V was pared by 4 bases and J by 4 bases, with 17 bases between. Per the germline V gene, CDR1 is MGHRA and CDR2 is YSYEKL. The DNA for the CDR3 is TGCGCCAGCAGCCGCGACGACGGGACATCGTACGAGCAGTACTTC. It translates to CASSRDDGTSYEQYF.

This clonotype was observed at least ten times. This chain uses TRBV7-2 with TRBJ2-4; D gene uncertain. CDR1 and CDR2 (germline): SGHTA, FQGNSA. The CDR3 is made up of 13 amino acids. V was shortened by 3 bases and J by 9 bases, with 12 bases between the two germline ends. The CDR3 loop is CASSFRGDGIQYF. The CDR3 DNA reads as TGTGCCAGCAGCTTTCGTGGAGATGGCATTCAGTACTTC. Full variable domain (outside the CDR3, taken from reference TRBV7-2 and TRBJ2-4): GAGVSQSPSNKVTEKGKDVELRCDPISGHTALYWYRQSLGQGLEFLIYFQGNSAPDKSGLPSDRFSAERTGGSVSTLTIQRTQQEDSAVYLCASSFRGDGIQYFGAGTRLSVL.

V gene TRBV29-1 combines with J gene TRBJ2-6; no clear D. Germline V lookup: CDR1 SQVTM, CDR2 ANQGSEA. V gave up 7 bases and J gave up 0 bases, with 7 bases separating them. The CDR3 spans 13 residues. The DNA for the CDR3 is TGCAGCGCCCAGGCCTCTGGGGCCAACGTCCTGACTTTC. It translates to CSAQASGANVLTF.

This clonotype has only a few counts. The genes are TRBV5-4 and TRBJ2-2, with D uncertain. The CDR3 has 14 residues. Germline V gene data show CDR1 as SGHNT and CDR2 as YYREEE (reference sequence). The germline V and J ends were trimmed by 2 bases and 6 bases, with 11 bases remaining between them. The CDR3 nucleotides read TGTGCCAGCAGCTTTCCCAACGATCCCGGGGAGCTGTTTTTT. It translates to CASSFPNDPGELFF.

The table lists this clonotype with a few counts. The rearrangement links TRBV11-2 to TRBJ2-7, with 7 bases aligning to TRBD1. V gave up 5 bases and J gave up 6 bases; unmatched junction bases: 16. This CDR3 is 16 amino acids long. Germline V lookup: CDR1 SGHAT, CDR2 FQNNGV. The CDR3, as DNA: TGTGCCAGCAGCCCGAACCAGGGGGTCGGGTTTGGCGAGCAGTACTTC. Its protein is CASSPNQGVGFGEQYF.

This clonotype has a handful of counts. V gene TRBV6-1 combines with J gene TRBJ2-2; 10 nucleotides agree with TRBD2. V trimming: 4 bases; J trimming: 3 bases; junction bases outside the gene matches: 2. The germline CDR1 and CDR2 sequences are MNHNS and SASEGT. The CDR3 has 15 residues. The CDR3 is CASSALAGDTGELFF. In nucleotides, the CDR3 is TGTGCCAGCAGTGCCCTAGCGGGAGACACCGGGGAGCTGTTTTTT.

This clonotype came up many times. DNA of the CDR3: TGTGCCAGCAGCCCTGGGACTAGCGACAATGAGCAGTTCTTC. Its protein is CASSPGTSDNEQFF. The chain joins TRBV12-3 or TRBV12-4 to TRBJ2-1; TRBD2 matches 10 bases. The CDR3 has 14 amino acids. V lost 6 bases to trimming and J lost 5 bases; unmatched junction nucleotides: 4.

This clonotype was counted ten times or more. The gene calls are TRBV3-1 and TRBJ2-3, with D perhaps matching TRBD1 (6 bases). The ends were cut back, 5 bases at V and 2 bases at J, with 14 bases in the middle. Germline V lookup: CDR1 LGHDT, CDR2 YNNKEL (reference sequence). The CDR3 has 15 amino acids. The CDR3 is CASSSRRGHTDTQYF. CDR3 coding DNA: TGTGCCAGCAGCTCCCGTAGGGGACACACAGATACGCAGTATTTT.

In this sample, this clonotype turned up a few times. The genes are TRBV5-1 and TRBJ2-7; 10 nucleotides match TRBD1. Germline lookup yields CDR1 SGHRS and CDR2 YFSETQ. This CDR3 is 15 amino acids long. The V gene end was trimmed by 1 base and the J gene end by 7 bases; junction bases not matched to a gene: 8. The CDR3 region has the DNA TGCGCCAGCAGCTTGTGGGACAGGGGAATAGGGGAGCAGTACTTC. Translating it yields CASSLWDRGIGEQYF. The variable domain in full, completed from reference TRBV5-1 and TRBJ2-7, reads KAGVTQTPRYLIKTRGQQVTLSCSPISGHRSVSWYQQTPGQGLQFLFEYFSETQRNKGNFPGRFSGRQFSNSRSEMNVSTLELGDSALYLCASSLWDRGIGEQYFGPGTRLTVT.

The genes are TRBV7-2 and TRBJ2-3; no firm D call. The CDR3 has 14 residues. Trimming stripped 2 bases from V and 0 bases from J, with 6 bases between. Per the germline V gene, CDR1 is SGHTA and CDR2 is FQGNSA. The CDR3 nucleotides are TGTGCCAGCAGCTTAACAACAAGCACAGATACGCAGTATTTT. Translation: CASSLTTSTDTQYF. The full variable domain, its missing parts supplied by reference TRBV7-2 and TRBJ2-3, is GAGVSQSPSNKVTEKGKDVELRCDPISGHTALYWYRQSLGQGLEFLIYFQGNSAPDKSGLPSDRFSAERTGGSVSTLTIQRTQQEDSAVYLCASSLTTSTDTQYFGPGTRLTVL.

This chain connects TRBV29-1 to TRBJ2-7; 7 bases map to TRBD1. Germline V gene lookup returns CDR1 SQVTM and CDR2 ANQGSEA. This CDR3 is 12 amino acids long. The V gene end was trimmed by 4 bases and the J gene end by 7 bases; junction bases not matched to a gene: 7. DNA for the CDR3: TGCAGCGTTGCAACAGGGGTGAGAGAGCAGTACTTC. This translates into CSVATGVREQYF.